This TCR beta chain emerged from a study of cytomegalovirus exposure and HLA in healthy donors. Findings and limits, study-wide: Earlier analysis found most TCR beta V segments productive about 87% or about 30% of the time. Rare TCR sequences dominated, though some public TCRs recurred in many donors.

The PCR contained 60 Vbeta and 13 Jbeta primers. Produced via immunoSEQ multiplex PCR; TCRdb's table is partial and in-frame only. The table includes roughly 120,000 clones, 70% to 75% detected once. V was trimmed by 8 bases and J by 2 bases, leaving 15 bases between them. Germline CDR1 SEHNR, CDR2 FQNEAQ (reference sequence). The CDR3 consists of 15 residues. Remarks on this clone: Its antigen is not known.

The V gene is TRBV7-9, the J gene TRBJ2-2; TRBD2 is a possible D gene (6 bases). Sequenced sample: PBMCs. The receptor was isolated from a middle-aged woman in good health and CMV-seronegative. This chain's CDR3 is CASGEVILNTGELFF. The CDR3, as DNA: TGTGCCAGCGGGGAGGTGATACTTAACACCGGGGAGCTGTTTTTT.